Here is one T cell receptor (beta chain) with its context. The data were taken from a study of blood T cell repertoires in COVID-19. In the study overall: Sample material is recorded as cDNA or gDNA derived from T cells, B-cell-depleted T cells, or PBMCs.

Between the trimmed V and J ends, which lost 5 bases and 7 bases, there was a span of 12 bases. Per the germline V gene, CDR1 is SNHLY and CDR2 is FYNNEI. This CDR3 contains 13 residues. Assay: immunoSEQ multiplex PCR; the TCRdb copy retains only in-frame clones and omits some. This table has tens of thousands of clones, roughly three quarters appearing once. The chain joins TRBV2 to TRBJ2-1, with a weak D call TRBD1 (6 bases). The sequencing sample was made of peripheral blood. The TCR was taken from a human donor in a cohort sampled during active COVID-19. CDR3 residues: CASSSQGINEQFF. The DNA of the CDR3 is TGTGCCAGCAGTTCCCAGGGGATTAATGAGCAGTTCTTC.